This TCR beta chain originates from a study of CD8 T cells in ankylosing spondylitis. V lost 2 bases to trimming and J lost 3 bases, with 10 bases between them. In germline, CDR1 is MNHEY, CDR2 SMNVEV (reference sequence). The CDR3 runs 14 residues. Quantitative 5'-RACE with molecular barcodes was used to make the TCR beta libraries. MiXCR, run by TCRdb on the 5' RACE reads, gives a single entry per CDR3 protein. In the table there are some 270,000 distinct CDR3 sequences, approximately 20% of which are singletons. The sample holds many counts of this clonotype. Sequenced material: blood, either unsorted or a sorted T cell fraction (not recorded which). The chain recombines TRBV27 with TRBJ1-1; a possible D gene is TRBD1 (5 bases). The sequence derives from a male donor with ankylosing spondylitis or in good health (not recorded which). Here the CDR3 reads CASSLQGEDTEAFF. The DNA of the CDR3 is TGTGCCAGCAGTTTACAGGGAGAAGACACTGAAGCTTTCTTT.